Listed here is a single T cell receptor (beta chain). What antigen it recognizes has not been identified. Base-call qualities are not available, and no considerably larger clone is one nucleotide away. TCR beta CDR3 regions were sequenced from DNA using the immunoSEQ Assay. Per the source publication's procedure: T cell density was computed as TCR beta template counts normalized to usable DNA estimated by amplifying housekeeping genes. Using the preseqR package, richness was estimated by extrapolating to 120,000 templates for tissue samples and 400,000 templates for PBMC samples. Clonality was defined by subtracting Pielou's evenness from one. To identify tissue-enriched TCRs, differential abundance testing was run on productive amino-acid clonotypes with a minimum total count of 5 and an alpha of 0.1. The Jaccard Index and the Morisita Overlap Index were used to quantify repertoire overlap between compartments. GLIPH grouped TCR beta CDR3s together with public tetramer-defined viral CDR3s, and a viral motif had to include at least three viral sequences and show V-gene enrichment. TCRdb limited this immuneACCESS table to in-frame rearrangements with V and J called. A share of clones is missing; checked studies link under half to unresolved V genes, and the rest is unexplained. V, J and clone size were drawn from that table, and D and trimming were deduced from the DNA. Counted in this sample were fewer than 7,500 clones; around 49% of them appeared once. The ten largest clones capture 3.5% to 4% of the sample.

This entry is derived from a study of T cells in localized non-small cell lung cancer (dated by TCRdb to 2020 to 2022). Study-wide context: The study examined T cell repertoires in 236 patients with early-stage NSCLC and compared tumors with uninvolved tumor-adjacent lungs. All 240 or so NSCLC patients in the cohort were treatment-naive and had localized lung tumors that were resected. NSCLC patients had a mean age of roughly 66 years, and fewer than 150 were male and 85 to 110 female.

There are 13 amino acids in the CDR3, from cysteine to phenylalanine inclusive. The entry retains the CDR3 DNA only, 39 bases that are in frame from base 1. According to the germline V gene, CDR1 reads MNHGY and CDR2 reads SAAAGT. At the junction V is shortened by 7 bases and J by 2 bases, with 8 bases in between. Findings and caveats that apply to the study as a whole: A median of 57 of the top 100 tumor clones were detected in paired uninvolved adjacent lung, and some 28 of these tumor clones were also found among the top 100 clones of the paired uninvolved adjacent lung. Multi-region tumor sequencing was not performed, so intratumor heterogeneity could not be excluded. Since the design was exploratory, TCR variables were selected using unadjusted p-values with no false-discovery rate correction. Uninvolved tumor-adjacent lung showed the highest T cell clonality, higher than tumor, which suggests more focused antigenic responses in the uninvolved tumor-adjacent lung. Longer overall survival was associated with higher blood T cell density, whereas shorter survival was associated with higher adjacent-lung clonality.

This TCR was recovered from a man aged 35-75 years with stage I lung adenocarcinoma. The sequenced sample was lymph node tissue, obtained before any cancer treatment. The rearranged segments are TRBV6-8 and TRBJ2-2; the D gene cannot be resolved reliably. The sequenced DNA: TGTGCCAGCACGTCGGATAACACCGGGGAGCTGTTTTTT. This translates into CASTSDNTGELFF.